This is a list of T cell receptor beta chains from one sample in a study of post-analysis software for immune sequencing data. TCRdb fed the PCR reads into MiXCR, producing one record per CDR3 protein. In the table there are more than 500,000 distinct CDR3 sequences, 34% of which are singletons. What was sequenced was blood. The receptors were gathered from a girl aged 2-17 years with multiple sclerosis. Both conserved end residues are part of each CDR3. The size field is filled for only some rows; it gives once, few, many or a size class.

j_call v_call clone_size cdr3_aa
TRBJ1-3 TRBV6-1 few CASTPLGGRPGNTIYF
TRBJ1-5 TRBV29-1 . CSVGSVNQPQHF
TRBJ1-1 TRBV28 . CASSFDSPPLAFF
TRBJ2-5 TRBV5-1 . CASSLARNFETQYF
TRBJ2-1 TRBV7-2 . CASSITGGSSRNEQCF
TRBJ2-1 TRBV10-3 . CATPAETNNEQFF
TRBJ1-2 TRBV29-1 few CSVTPPGGGYGYTF
TRBJ1-2 TRBV20-1 few CSAEKGGRGYTF
TRBJ1-1 TRBV2 few CASREGEIGTEAFF
TRBJ2-3 TRBV5-1 . CASSLERGDTQYF
TRBJ2-1 TRBV4-1 few CASSQDSVGGSSYNEQFF
TRBJ1-2 TRBV5-1 few CASRRDSGGVGYTF
TRBJ2-1 TRBV3-1 . CASSQERSGHNEQFF
TRBJ1-5 TRBV6-1 . CASRLEQSNQPQHF
TRBJ1-1 TRBV7-9 few CASSFDRVNTEAFF
TRBJ2-1 TRBV5-1 many CASSLAVSGYNEQFF
TRBJ2-3 TRBV10-1 few CASSRTGEADTQYF
TRBJ2-1 TRBV20-1 . CSAKGQGGRYNEQFF
TRBJ1-2 TRBV11-2 . CASSPWTSYGYTF
TRBJ1-4 TRBV11-2 few CASSLDSGNEKLFF
TRBJ1-2 TRBV4-2 . CASSQVAPGGSNYGYTF
TRBJ2-3 TRBV5-1 . CASSWVNGRTDTQYF
TRBJ2-3 TRBV10-3 . CATNSAAASGEASTDTQYF
TRBJ1-2 TRBV6-5 . CASSRGGDPNYGYTF
TRBJ1-4 TRBV6-6 . CASSYEQGTSEKLFF
TRBJ2-7 TRBV4-2 few CASSQRRNYEQYF
TRBJ2-1 TRBV12-3/TRBV12-4 . CASSPSPLGTGGISYNEQFF
TRBJ1-5 TRBV15 once CATSRALGQGHNQPQHF
TRBJ1-4 TRBV11-2 few CASSLTLNEKLFF
TRBJ1-1 TRBV6-5 few CASSSPLWTEAFF
TRBJ2-3 TRBV6-6 . CASSSRGRPAQYF
TRBJ2-7 TRBV4-1 few CASSQPPGDTTYEQYF
TRBJ1-2 TRBV27 . CASSPWDGPANYGYTF
TRBJ2-4 TRBV5-8 . CASSSGSGLGAKNIQYF
TRBJ2-3 TRBV11-2 . CASSLGQISGESTDTQYF
TRBJ2-4 TRBV5-1 few CASSLEGRGAKNIQYF
TRBJ2-1 TRBV5-1 once CASGGLSYNEQFF
TRBJ2-3 TRBV7-2 many CASSLSGGATDTQYF
TRBJ2-1 TRBV13 . CASSGQAALGEQFF
TRBJ2-3 TRBV7-2 few CASSLAIGGNTQYF
TRBJ2-3 TRBV12-3/TRBV12-4 once CASSFWAGADTQYF
TRBJ1-2 TRBV20-1 many CSASPVGANYGYTF
TRBJ2-3 TRBV12-3/TRBV12-4 few CASSLHRVSDTQYF
TRBJ2-1 TRBV18 . CASSPGSLGLENEQFF
TRBJ2-3 TRBV6-5 many CASSRNSDTQYF
TRBJ2-5 TRBV2 . CASRPGLSGETQYF
TRBJ2-1 TRBV7-6 . CASSLAGGILHEQFF
TRBJ2-7 TRBV7-9 few CASSRGVYEQYF
TRBJ2-3 TRBV5-1 few CASSSMTSTDTQYF
TRBJ2-3 TRBV5-1 few CASSLSGTVADTQYF
TRBJ1-5 TRBV10-2 . CASSEGRSNQPQHF
TRBJ2-5 TRBV2 . CASSDRRTGETQYF
TRBJ2-7 TRBV7-3 . CASSPTGTAYEQYF
TRBJ2-5 TRBV6-6 few CASSYRGGGRETQYF
TRBJ2-3 TRBV11-2 . CASSLFRSGRGGDTQYF
TRBJ1-6 TRBV5-1 few CASSWMAGNNPPLHF
TRBJ1-2 TRBV3-1 . CASSLHTGGYGYTF